Ten or more counts support the clone carrying this T cell receptor beta chain. Template material for amplifying TCR beta CDR3 regions consisted of RNA transcripts. The study used the HTBI primer set for a first-round RT-PCR of the TCR CDR3. TCRdb fed the multiplex PCR reads into MiXCR, producing one record per CDR3 protein. The sample carries over 500,000 distinct CDR3 sequences, approximately 17% recorded once. This record belongs to a study of T cells in Graves' hyperthyroidism and ophthalmopathy. This CDR3 contains 13 residues. Trimming shortened V by 2 bases and J by 6 bases, and 10 bases separated the two germline ends. Germline V lookup: CDR1 SGHVS, CDR2 FNYEAQ.

Sequencing was carried out using blood. The chain recombines TRBV7-6 with TRBJ1-2; D unclear. The sequence derives from a woman aged 18-29 years with Graves' ophthalmopathy. The CDR3 sequence is CASSLSPGDGYTF. CDR3 DNA sequence: TGTGCCAGCAGCTTAAGTCCGGGAGATGGCTACACCTTC.